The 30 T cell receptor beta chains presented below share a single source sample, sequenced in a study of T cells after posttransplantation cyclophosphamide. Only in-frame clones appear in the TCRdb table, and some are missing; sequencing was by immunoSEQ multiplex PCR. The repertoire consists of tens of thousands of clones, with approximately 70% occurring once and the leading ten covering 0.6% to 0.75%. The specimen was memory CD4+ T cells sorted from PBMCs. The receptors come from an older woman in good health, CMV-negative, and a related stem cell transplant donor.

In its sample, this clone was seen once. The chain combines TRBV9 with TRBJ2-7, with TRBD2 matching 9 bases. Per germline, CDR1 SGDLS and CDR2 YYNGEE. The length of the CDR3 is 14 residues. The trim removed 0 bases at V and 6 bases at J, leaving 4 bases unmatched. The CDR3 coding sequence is TGTGCCAGCAGCGTAGATAGCGGGAGCGGCGAGCAGTACTTC. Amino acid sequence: CASSVDSGSGEQYF.

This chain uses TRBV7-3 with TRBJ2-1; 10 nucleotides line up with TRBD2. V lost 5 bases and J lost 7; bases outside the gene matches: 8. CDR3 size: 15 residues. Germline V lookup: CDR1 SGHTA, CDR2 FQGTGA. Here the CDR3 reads CASSRAGGGWNEQFF. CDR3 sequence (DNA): TGTGCCAGCAGCCGAGCGGGAGGGGGTTGGAATGAGCAGTTCTTC.

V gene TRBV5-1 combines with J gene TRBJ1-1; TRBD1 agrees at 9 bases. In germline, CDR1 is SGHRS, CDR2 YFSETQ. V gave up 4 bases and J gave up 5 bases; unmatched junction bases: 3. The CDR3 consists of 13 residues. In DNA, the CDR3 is TGCGCCAGCAGCCCGGGACAGGGAACTGAAGCTTTCTTT. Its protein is CASSPGQGTEAFF.

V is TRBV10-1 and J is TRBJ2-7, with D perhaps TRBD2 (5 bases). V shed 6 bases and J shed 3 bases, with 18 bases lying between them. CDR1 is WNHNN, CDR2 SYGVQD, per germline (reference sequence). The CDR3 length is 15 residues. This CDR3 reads CASRGLTSTLYEQYF. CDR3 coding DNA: TGCGCCAGCAGAGGACTCACTAGTACTCTCTACGAGCAGTACTTC.

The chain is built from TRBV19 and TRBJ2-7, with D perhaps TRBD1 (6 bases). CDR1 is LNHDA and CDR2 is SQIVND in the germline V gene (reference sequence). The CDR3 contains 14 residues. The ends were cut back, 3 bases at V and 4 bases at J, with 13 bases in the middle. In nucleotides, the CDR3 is TGTGCCAGTAGTATTATGGACAGCTCGTACGAGCAGTACTTC. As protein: CASSIMDSSYEQYF.

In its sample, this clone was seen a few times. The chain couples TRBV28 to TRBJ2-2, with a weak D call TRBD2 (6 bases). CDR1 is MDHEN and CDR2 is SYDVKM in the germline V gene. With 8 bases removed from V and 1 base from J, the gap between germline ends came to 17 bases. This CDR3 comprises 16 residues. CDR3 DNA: TGTGCCAGCCTTGAGGGAGGACGGATGAACACCGGGGAGCTGTTTTTT. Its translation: CASLEGGRMNTGELFF.

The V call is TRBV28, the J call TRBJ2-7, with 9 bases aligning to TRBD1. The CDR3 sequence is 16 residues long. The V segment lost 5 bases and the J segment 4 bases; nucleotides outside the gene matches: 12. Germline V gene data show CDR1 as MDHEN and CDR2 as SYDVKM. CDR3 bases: TGTGCCAGCAGTGAGACCGGGACAGGGAGGTCATACGAGCAGTACTTC. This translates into CASSETGTGRSYEQYF. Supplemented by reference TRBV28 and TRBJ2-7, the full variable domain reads DVKVTQSSRYLVKRTGEKVFLECVQDMDHENMFWYRQDPGLGLRLIYFSYDVKMKEKGDIPEGYSVSREKKERFSLILESASTNQTSMYLCASSETGTGRSYEQYFGPGTRLTVT.

The CDR3 loop reads CASSLSSGDRYGYTF. The CDR3, as DNA: TGTGCCAGCAGCTTAAGTTCCGGAGATCGCTATGGCTACACCTTC. The V call is TRBV7-9, the J call TRBJ1-2; D remains unclear. Trimming removed 2 bases at V and 4 bases at J, with 14 bases between. CDR1 and CDR2 from the germline V gene are SEHNR and FQNEAQ (reference sequence). This CDR3 is 15 amino acids long.

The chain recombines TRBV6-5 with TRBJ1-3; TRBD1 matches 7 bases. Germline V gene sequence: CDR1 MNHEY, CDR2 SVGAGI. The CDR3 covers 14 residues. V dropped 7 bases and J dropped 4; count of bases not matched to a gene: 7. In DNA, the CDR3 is TGTGCCAGCACTCCCCTGGACAGGGGAAACACCATATATTTT. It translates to CASTPLDRGNTIYF.

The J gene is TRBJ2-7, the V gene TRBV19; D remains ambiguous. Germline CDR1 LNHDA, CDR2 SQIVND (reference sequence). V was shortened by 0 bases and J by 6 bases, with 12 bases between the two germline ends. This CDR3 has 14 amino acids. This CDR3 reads CASSIDTRRVEQYF. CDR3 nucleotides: TGTGCCAGTAGTATAGATACCCGCCGGGTCGAGCAGTACTTC. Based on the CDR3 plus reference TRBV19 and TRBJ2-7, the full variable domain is DGGITQSPKYLFRKEGQNVTLSCEQNLNHDAMYWYRQDPGQGLRLIYYSQIVNDFQKGDIAEGYSVSREKKESFPLTVTSAQKNPTAFYLCASSIDTRRVEQYFGPGTRLTVT.

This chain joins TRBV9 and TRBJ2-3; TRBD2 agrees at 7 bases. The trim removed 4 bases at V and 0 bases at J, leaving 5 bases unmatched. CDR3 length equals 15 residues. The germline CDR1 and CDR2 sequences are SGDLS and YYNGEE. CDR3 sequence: CASSPGLLSTDTQYF. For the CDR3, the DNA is TGTGCCAGCAGCCCGGGACTATTAAGCACAGATACGCAGTATTTT.

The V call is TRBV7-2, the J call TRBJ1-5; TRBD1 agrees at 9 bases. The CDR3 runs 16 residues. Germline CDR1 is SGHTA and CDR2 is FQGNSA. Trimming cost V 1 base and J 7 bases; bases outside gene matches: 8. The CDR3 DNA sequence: TGTGCCAGCAGCTTAGTTGCGGGACAGGGTGGGCAGCCCCAGCATTTT. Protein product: CASSLVAGQGGQPQHF.

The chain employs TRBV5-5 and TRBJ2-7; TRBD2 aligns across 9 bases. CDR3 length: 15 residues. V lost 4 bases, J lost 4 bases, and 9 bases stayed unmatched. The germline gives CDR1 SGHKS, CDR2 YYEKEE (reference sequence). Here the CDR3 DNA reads TGTGCCAGCAGCAGGGTAGCGGGAGATATTTACGAGCAGTACTTC. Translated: CASSRVAGDIYEQYF.

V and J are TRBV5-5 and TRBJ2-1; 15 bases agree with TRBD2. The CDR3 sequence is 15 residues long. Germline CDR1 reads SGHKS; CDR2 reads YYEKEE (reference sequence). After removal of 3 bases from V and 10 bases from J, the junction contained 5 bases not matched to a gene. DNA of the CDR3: TGTGCCAGCAGCTCGGGACTAGCGGGAGGTGGCGAGCAGTTCTTC. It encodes CASSSGLAGGGEQFF.

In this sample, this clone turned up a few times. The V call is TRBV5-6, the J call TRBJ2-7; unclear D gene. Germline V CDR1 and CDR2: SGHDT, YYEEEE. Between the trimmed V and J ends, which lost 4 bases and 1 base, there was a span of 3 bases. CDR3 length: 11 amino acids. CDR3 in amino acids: CASSRSYEQYF. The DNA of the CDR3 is TGTGCCAGCAGCCGTTCCTACGAGCAGTACTTC.

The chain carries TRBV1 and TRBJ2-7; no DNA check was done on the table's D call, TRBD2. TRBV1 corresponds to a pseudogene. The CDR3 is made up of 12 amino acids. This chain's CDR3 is CTSSQDTYEQYF. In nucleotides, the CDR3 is TGCACCAGCAGCCAAGATACCTACGAGCAGTACTTC.

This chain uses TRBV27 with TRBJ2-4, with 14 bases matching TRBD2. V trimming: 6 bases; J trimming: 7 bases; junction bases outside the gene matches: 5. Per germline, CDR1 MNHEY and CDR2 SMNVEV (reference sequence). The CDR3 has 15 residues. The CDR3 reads CASSRGLAGVNIQYF. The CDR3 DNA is TGTGCCAGCAGCCGGGGACTAGCGGGAGTGAACATTCAGTACTTC.

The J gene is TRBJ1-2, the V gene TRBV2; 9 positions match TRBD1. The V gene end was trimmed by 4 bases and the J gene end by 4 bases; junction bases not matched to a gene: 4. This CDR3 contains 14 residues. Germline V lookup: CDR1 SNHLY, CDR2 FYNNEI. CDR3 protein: CASSAGQGTYGYTF. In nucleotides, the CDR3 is TGTGCCAGCAGTGCAGGACAGGGGACCTATGGCTACACCTTC.

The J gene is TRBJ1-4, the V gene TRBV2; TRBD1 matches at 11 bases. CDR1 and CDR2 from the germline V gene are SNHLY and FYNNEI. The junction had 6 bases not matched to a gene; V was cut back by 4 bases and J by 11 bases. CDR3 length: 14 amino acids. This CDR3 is CASSAGQGVRKLFF. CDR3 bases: TGTGCCAGCAGTGCGGGACAGGGGGTTCGGAAACTGTTTTTT. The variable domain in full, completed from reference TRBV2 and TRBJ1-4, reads EPEVTQTPSHQVTQMGQEVILRCVPISNHLYFYWYRQILGQKVEFLVSFYNNEISEKSEIFDDQFSVERPDGSNFTLKIRSTKLEDSAMYFCASSAGQGVRKLFFGSGTQLSVL.

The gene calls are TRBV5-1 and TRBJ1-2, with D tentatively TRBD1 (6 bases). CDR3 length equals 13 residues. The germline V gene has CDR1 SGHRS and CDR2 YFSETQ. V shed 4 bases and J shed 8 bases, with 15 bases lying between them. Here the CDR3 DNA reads TGCGCCAGCAGCCGGGACACCCAGGGCGGCTACACCTTC. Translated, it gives CASSRDTQGGYTF.

The CDR3 region is CASSLGGSHGYTF. DNA of the CDR3: TGTGCCAGCAGCTTGGGCGGGTCTCACGGCTACACCTTC. The chain has TRBV5-8 and TRBJ1-2; no firm D call. Germline lookup yields CDR1 SGHTS and CDR2 YDEGEE. The CDR3 totals 13 residues. Between the trimmed V and J ends, which lost 0 bases and 8 bases, there was a span of 11 bases.

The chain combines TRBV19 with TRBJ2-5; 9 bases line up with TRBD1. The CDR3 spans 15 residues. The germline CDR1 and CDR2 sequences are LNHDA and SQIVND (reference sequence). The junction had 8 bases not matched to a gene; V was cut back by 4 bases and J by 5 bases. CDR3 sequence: CASSTNRGRMETQYF. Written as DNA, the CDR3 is TGTGCCAGTAGTACAAACAGGGGGCGGATGGAGACCCAGTACTTC.

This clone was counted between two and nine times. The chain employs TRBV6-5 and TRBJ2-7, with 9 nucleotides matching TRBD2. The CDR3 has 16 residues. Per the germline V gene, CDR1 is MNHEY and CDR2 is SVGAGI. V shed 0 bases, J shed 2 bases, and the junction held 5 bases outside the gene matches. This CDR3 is CASSYSSGRPPYEQYF. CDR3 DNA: TGTGCCAGCAGTTACTCGAGCGGGAGGCCCCCCTACGAGCAGTACTTC.

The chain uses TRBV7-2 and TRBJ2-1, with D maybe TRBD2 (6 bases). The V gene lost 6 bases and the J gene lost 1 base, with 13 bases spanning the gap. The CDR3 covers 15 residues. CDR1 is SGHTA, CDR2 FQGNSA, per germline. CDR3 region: CASRAPGDSYNEQFF. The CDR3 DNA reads TGTGCCAGCAGAGCTCCGGGAGATTCCTACAATGAGCAGTTCTTC.

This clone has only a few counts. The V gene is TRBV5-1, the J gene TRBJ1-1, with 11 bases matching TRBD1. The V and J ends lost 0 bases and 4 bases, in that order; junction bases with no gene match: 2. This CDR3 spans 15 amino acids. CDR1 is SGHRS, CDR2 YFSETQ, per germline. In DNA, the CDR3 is TGCGCCAGCAGCTTGGTGGGGACAGGGGGCACTGAAGCTTTCTTT. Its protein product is CASSLVGTGGTEAFF.

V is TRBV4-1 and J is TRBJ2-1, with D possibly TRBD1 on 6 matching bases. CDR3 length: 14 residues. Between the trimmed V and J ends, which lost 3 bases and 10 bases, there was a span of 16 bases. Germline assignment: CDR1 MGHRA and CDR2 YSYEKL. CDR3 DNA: TGCGCCAGCAGCCATCCGCTACAGGGAAGAGAGCAGTTCTTC. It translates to CASSHPLQGREQFF.

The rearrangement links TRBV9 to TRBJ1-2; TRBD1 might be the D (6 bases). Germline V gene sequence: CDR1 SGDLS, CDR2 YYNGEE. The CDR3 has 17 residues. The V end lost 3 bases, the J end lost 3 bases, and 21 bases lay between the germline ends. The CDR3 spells CASSARDTPSAYYGYTF. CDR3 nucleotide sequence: TGTGCCAGCAGCGCCAGGGACACACCATCAGCCTACTATGGCTACACCTTC. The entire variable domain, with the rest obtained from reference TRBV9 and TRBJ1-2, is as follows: DSGVTQTPKHLITATGQRVTLRCSPRSGDLSVYWYQQSLDQGLQFLIQYYNGEERAKGNILERFSAQQFPDLHSELNLSSLELGDSALYFCASSARDTPSAYYGYTFGSGTRLTVV.

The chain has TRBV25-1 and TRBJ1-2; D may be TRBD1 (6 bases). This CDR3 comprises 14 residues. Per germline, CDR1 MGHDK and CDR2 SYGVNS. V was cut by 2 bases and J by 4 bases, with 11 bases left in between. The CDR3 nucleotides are TGTGCCAGCAGTGAAACCGGGACACGCTATGGCTACACCTTC. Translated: CASSETGTRYGYTF.

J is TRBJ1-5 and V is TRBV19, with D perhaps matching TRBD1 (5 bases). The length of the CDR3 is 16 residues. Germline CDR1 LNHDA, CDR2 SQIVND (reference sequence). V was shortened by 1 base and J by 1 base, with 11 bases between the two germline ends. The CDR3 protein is CASSIVPGQSNQPQHF. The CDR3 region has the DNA TGTGCCAGTAGTATAGTCCCCGGACAAAGCAATCAGCCCCAGCATTTT.

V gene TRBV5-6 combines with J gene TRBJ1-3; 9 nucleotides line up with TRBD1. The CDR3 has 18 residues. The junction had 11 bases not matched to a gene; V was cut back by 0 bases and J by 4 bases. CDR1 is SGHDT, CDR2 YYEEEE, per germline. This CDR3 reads CASSLGPTGGASGNTIYF. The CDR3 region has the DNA TGTGCCAGCAGCTTGGGCCCCACAGGGGGCGCGTCCGGAAACACCATATATTTT.